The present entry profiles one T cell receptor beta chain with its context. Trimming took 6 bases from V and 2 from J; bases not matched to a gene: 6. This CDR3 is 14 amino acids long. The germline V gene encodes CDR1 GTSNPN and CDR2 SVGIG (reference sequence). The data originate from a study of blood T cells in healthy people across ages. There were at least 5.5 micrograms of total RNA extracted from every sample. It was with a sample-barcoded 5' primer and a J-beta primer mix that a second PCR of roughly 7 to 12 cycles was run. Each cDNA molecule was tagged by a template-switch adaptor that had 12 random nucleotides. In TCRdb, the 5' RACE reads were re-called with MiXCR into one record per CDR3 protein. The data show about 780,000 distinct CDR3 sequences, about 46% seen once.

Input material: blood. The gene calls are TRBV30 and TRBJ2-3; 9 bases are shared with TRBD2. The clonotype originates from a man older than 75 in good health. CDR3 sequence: CACSREGPTDTQYF. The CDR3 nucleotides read TGTGCCTGTTCGCGGGAGGGCCCCACAGATACGCAGTATTTT. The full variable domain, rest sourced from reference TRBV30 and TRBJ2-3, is SQTIHQWPATLVQPVGSPLSLECTVEGTSNPNLYWYRQAAGRGLQLLFYSVGIGQISSEVPQNLSASRPQDRQFILSSKKLLLSDSGFYLCACSREGPTDTQYFGPGTRLTVL.